This entry lists 5 T cell receptor beta chains sequenced from one sample in a study of pediatric ulcerative colitis. Sequenced by immunoSEQ multiplex PCR; TCRdb stores in-frame clones only, minus some. Of about 37,000 clones in the sample, 75% were seen once. During colonoscopy, one to two rectal pinch biopsies were collected. The sequenced material came from gut tissue. These receptors were taken from a boy between 10 and 17 years old with severe ulcerative colitis.

This clone was found once. The CDR3 protein is CASSSAHTGELFF. The CDR3, as DNA: TGTGCCAGCTCATCAGCGCACACCGGGGAGCTGTTTTTT. V gene TRBV18 combines with J gene TRBJ2-2; D gene uncertain. V dropped 5 bases and J dropped 3 bases, with 7 bases sitting between them. From germline, CDR1 is KGHSH and CDR2 LQKENI. This CDR3 comprises 13 residues. Together with reference TRBV18 and TRBJ2-2, the CDR3 gives the full variable domain: NAGVMQNPRHLVRRRGQEARLRCSPMKGHSHVYWYRQLPEEGLKFMVYLQKENIIDESGMPKERFSAEFPKEGPSILRIQQVVRGDSAAYFCASSSAHTGELFFGEGSRLTVL.

V gene TRBV5-6 combines with J gene TRBJ2-5; TRBD2 matches at 8 bases. This CDR3 has 14 residues. Germline V CDR1 and CDR2: SGHDT, YYEEEE. V lost 4 bases, J lost 4 bases, and 6 bases stayed unmatched. The CDR3 sequence: CASSPSGRVETQYF. The CDR3 DNA reads as TGTGCCAGCAGCCCATCCGGGAGGGTAGAGACCCAGTACTTC.

The chain combines TRBV7-3 with TRBJ2-2; no firm D call. The CDR3 extends over 14 amino acids. V was pared by 5 bases and J by 7 bases, with 14 bases between. The germline V gene encodes CDR1 SGHTA and CDR2 FQGTGA. CDR3 residues: CASSRTLGNGELFF. In DNA form, the CDR3 reads TGTGCCAGCAGCCGAACTCTCGGAAACGGGGAGCTGTTTTTT.

CDR3 sequence reads: CANKTGEDTQYF. CDR3 coding DNA: TGTGCCAACAAGACTGGCGAAGATACGCAGTATTTT. The chain combines TRBV10-3 with TRBJ2-3; unclear D gene. V lost 10 bases, J lost 5 bases, and 13 bases lay in between. The CDR3 length is 12 residues. The V gene's germline CDR1 is ENHRY and CDR2 SYGVKD.

The chain carries TRBV28 and TRBJ1-2; 11 nucleotides align to TRBD1. The length of the CDR3 is 17 residues. Germline trimming cut 3 bases from V and 6 bases from J; bases unmatched to any gene: 12. CDR1 is MDHEN and CDR2 is SYDVKM in the germline V gene. CDR3 protein: CASSFAFGTGGIDGYTF. The CDR3 DNA is TGTGCCAGCAGTTTTGCGTTCGGGACAGGGGGTATCGATGGCTACACCTTC.